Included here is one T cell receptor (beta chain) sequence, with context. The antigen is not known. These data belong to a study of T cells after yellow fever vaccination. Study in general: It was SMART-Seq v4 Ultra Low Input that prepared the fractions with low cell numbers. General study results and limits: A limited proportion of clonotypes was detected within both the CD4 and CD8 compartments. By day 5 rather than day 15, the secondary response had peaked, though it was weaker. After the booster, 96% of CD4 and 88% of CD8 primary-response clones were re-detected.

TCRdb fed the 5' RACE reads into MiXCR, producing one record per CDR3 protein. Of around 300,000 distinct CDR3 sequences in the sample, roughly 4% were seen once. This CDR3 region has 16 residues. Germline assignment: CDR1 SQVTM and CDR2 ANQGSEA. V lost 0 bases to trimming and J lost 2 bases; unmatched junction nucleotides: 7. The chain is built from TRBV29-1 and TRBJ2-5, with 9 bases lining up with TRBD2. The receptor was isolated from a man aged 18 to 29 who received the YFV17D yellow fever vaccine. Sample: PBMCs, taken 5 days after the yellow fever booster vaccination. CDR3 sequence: CSVEDLASGVQETQYF. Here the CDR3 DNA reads TGCAGCGTTGAAGATTTGGCTAGCGGGGTACAAGAGACCCAGTACTTC.